These 16 T cell receptor beta chains originate from one sample sequenced in a study of Ad26.COV2.S vaccination and SARS-CoV-2 variants. Produced via immunoSEQ multiplex PCR; TCRdb's table is partial and in-frame only. The table shows around 370,000 clones, with roughly 85% occurring only once. Treatment given: around 19 received Ad26.COV2.S at low or high dose, single or two shots; 5 received placebo; per-sample allocation not given. Day 63 after the first vaccine or placebo injection was the time point for sampling. The specimen comprised peripheral blood, sampled in a trial of Ad26.COV2.S vaccine versus placebo. These receptor sequences come from a person aged 18 to 65 who received the Ad26.COV2.S COVID-19 vaccine or a placebo.

This chain uses TRBV5-1 with TRBJ2-1, with 11 positions matching TRBD2. The V segment lost 4 bases and the J segment 4 bases; nucleotides outside the gene matches: 10. This CDR3 has 17 amino acids. From germline, CDR1 is SGHRS and CDR2 YFSETQ. CDR3 loop: CASSPTGLAEDYNEQFF. The CDR3 DNA reads TGCGCCAGCAGCCCGACGGGACTAGCGGAAGATTACAATGAGCAGTTCTTC.

CDR3 sequence (DNA): TGTGCCAGCAGCTTACGTATTAGCGGGGGGGCCCAGTATTTT. Amino acids: CASSLRISGGAQYF. This chain joins TRBV11-2 and TRBJ2-3, with TRBD2 matching 11 bases. The CDR3 loop spans 14 amino acids. Germline trimming cut 2 bases from V and 12 bases from J; bases unmatched to any gene: 7. Per the germline V gene, CDR1 is SGHAT and CDR2 is FQNNGV.

The chain combines TRBV5-4 with TRBJ1-4, with TRBD1 identical over 7 bases. The CDR3 length is 16 residues. Germline V CDR1 and CDR2: SGHNT, YYREEE (reference sequence). The V and J ends lost 4 bases and 5 bases, in that order; junction bases with no gene match: 11. CDR3 residues: CASSTYSGGANEKLFF. The CDR3 nucleotides are TGTGCCAGCAGCACCTACTCAGGGGGTGCCAATGAAAAACTGTTTTTT.

Comment on this clone: A read error is possible here, since a much larger clone lies one base away. The chain combines TRBV6-2 or TRBV6-3 with TRBJ2-2; D may be TRBD2 (7 bases). This CDR3 is 15 amino acids long. V was shortened by 2 bases and J by 3 bases, with 10 bases between the two germline ends. CDR1 and CDR2 from the germline V gene are MNHEY and SVGEGT. This CDR3 reads CASSYRGADTGELFF. The CDR3 nucleotides are TGTGCCAGCAGTTACCGGGGGGCGGACACCGGGGAGCTGTTTTTT.

V usage is TRBV28 and J usage is TRBJ2-5, with 8 positions matching TRBD2. Germline V gives CDR1 MDHEN, CDR2 SYDVKM. The J segment lost 5 bases and the V segment lost 5 bases, leaving 10 bases of the junction unmatched. The CDR3 consists of 15 residues. The CDR3 DNA reads TGTGCCAGCAGTCCCCTCGGGGGGGGCGTGGAGACCCAGTACTTC. It yields the protein CASSPLGGGVETQYF. Together with reference TRBV28 and TRBJ2-5, the CDR3 gives the full variable domain: DVKVTQSSRYLVKRTGEKVFLECVQDMDHENMFWYRQDPGLGLRLIYFSYDVKMKEKGDIPEGYSVSREKKERFSLILESASTNQTSMYLCASSPLGGGVETQYFGPGTRLLVL.

The V and J genes are TRBV29-1 and TRBJ1-2, with D uncertain. CDR1 SQVTM and CDR2 ANQGSEA come from the germline V gene. This CDR3 comprises 16 residues. The V end lost 4 bases, the J end lost 0 bases, and 18 bases lay between the germline ends. This CDR3 reads CSVVPLEVNSNYGYTF. CDR3 coding DNA: TGCAGCGTTGTCCCCTTGGAAGTAAACTCTAACTATGGCTACACCTTC.

This rearrangement joins TRBV6-2 or TRBV6-3 to TRBJ1-1, with a possible D match to TRBD1 (6 bases). Between the trimmed V and J ends, which lost 2 bases and 7 bases, there was a span of 14 bases. The CDR3 contains 14 residues. Germline assignment: CDR1 MNHEY and CDR2 SVGEGT. The CDR3 loop is CASSYVGGSSEAFF. CDR3 in DNA: TGTGCCAGCAGTTACGTGGGGGGCAGTAGTGAAGCTTTCTTT.

The chain links TRBV7-9 to TRBJ1-6; D gene ambiguous. V lost 4 bases and J lost 8, with 9 bases in between. Germline CDR1 reads SEHNR; CDR2 reads FQNEAQ (reference sequence). The CDR3 covers 13 residues. The CDR3 DNA follows: TGTGCCAGCAGCTCCTCGACCGATTCACCCCTCCACTTT. Residues: CASSSSTDSPLHF.

The chain links TRBV19 to TRBJ2-5; possible D gene TRBD2, 6 bases. This CDR3 contains 13 residues. CDR1 is LNHDA and CDR2 is SQIVND in the germline V gene (reference sequence). V lost 5 bases, J lost 4 bases, and 11 bases lay in between. The CDR3 DNA reads TGTGCCAGTAGTCCCAGGGACTCAGAGACCCAGTACTTC. It encodes CASSPRDSETQYF. Drawing the rest from reference TRBV19 and TRBJ2-5, the complete variable domain is DGGITQSPKYLFRKEGQNVTLSCEQNLNHDAMYWYRQDPGQGLRLIYYSQIVNDFQKGDIAEGYSVSREKKESFPLTVTSAQKNPTAFYLCASSPRDSETQYFGPGTRLLVL.

The genes are TRBV15 and TRBJ1-6; no reliable D call. This CDR3 spans 14 amino acids. The germline V gene has CDR1 LNHNV and CDR2 YYDKDF (reference sequence). Trimming took off 2 bases at V and 5 bases at J, with 7 bases between the two ends. For the CDR3, the DNA is TGTGCCACCAGCAGATCCCGGGATAATTCACCCCTCCACTTT. This codes for CATSRSRDNSPLHF.

This clone was seen only a few times. CDR3: CASSQDRGPQHF. CDR3 DNA: TGTGCCAGCAGCCAAGATCGGGGGCCCCAGCATTTT. V and J are TRBV3-1 (or the pseudogene TRBV3-2) and TRBJ1-5; D is unresolved. CDR1 is LGHDT and CDR2 is YNNKEL in the germline V gene (reference sequence). This CDR3 contains 12 residues. The V end was cut by 0 bases, the J end by 9 bases, with 6 bases between.

This clone was seen more than once but under ten times. This chain connects TRBV4-1 to TRBJ1-1, with D possibly being TRBD1 (6 bases). Germline CDR1 and CDR2: MGHRA and YSYEKL. The CDR3 is 15 amino acids. V lost 3 bases and J 4 bases, leaving 15 bases between the germline ends. CDR3 in amino acids: CASSHSKKGGTEAFF. CDR3 DNA: TGCGCCAGCAGCCATTCTAAAAAGGGGGGCACTGAAGCTTTCTTT.

V is TRBV19 and J is TRBJ1-2; maybe TRBD1 (6 bases). Germline V gene lookup returns CDR1 LNHDA and CDR2 SQIVND (reference sequence). CDR3 length equals 14 residues. Trimming removed 11 bases at V and 4 bases at J, with 20 bases between. This chain's CDR3 is CAFGGRGSSYGYTF. CDR3 coding DNA: TGTGCCTTTGGGGGCAGGGGCAGCTCCTATGGCTACACCTTC.

The chain is built from TRBV9 and TRBJ2-1; 8 bases fit TRBD2. The CDR3 runs 16 residues. Germline CDR1 is SGDLS and CDR2 is YYNGEE. V shed 0 bases, J shed 6 bases, and the junction held 8 bases outside the gene matches. CDR3 nucleotides: TGTGCCAGCAGCGTAGGAGAAGCGGGAGTGGCCAATGAGCAGTTCTTC. It yields the protein CASSVGEAGVANEQFF.

The chain uses TRBV5-1 and TRBJ2-7; 7 bases match TRBD1. Trimming removed 3 bases from V and 5 bases from J; junction bases left unmatched: 8. The CDR3 sequence is 14 residues long. Germline loops: CDR1 SGHRS, CDR2 YFSETQ. CDR3 region: CASSSATGRDEQYF. The CDR3 coding sequence is TGCGCCAGCAGCTCCGCGACAGGGCGAGACGAGCAGTACTTC.

The chain has TRBV15 and TRBJ2-6, with 7 bases identical to TRBD1. The CDR3 covers 15 residues. V was clipped by 5 bases and J by 2 bases; unmatched bases: 3. Germline values: CDR1 LNHNV, CDR2 YYDKDF (reference sequence). The CDR3 loop reads CATSEQGPGANVLTF. In DNA, the CDR3 is TGTGCCACCAGCGAACAGGGGCCTGGGGCCAACGTCCTGACTTTC. The complete variable domain, with remaining parts taken from reference TRBV15 and TRBJ2-6, reads DAMVIQNPRYQVTQFGKPVTLSCSQTLNHNVMYWYQQKSSQAPKLLFHYYDKDFNNEADTPDNFQSRRPNTSFCFLDIRSPGLGDTAMYLCATSEQGPGANVLTFGAGSRLTVL.